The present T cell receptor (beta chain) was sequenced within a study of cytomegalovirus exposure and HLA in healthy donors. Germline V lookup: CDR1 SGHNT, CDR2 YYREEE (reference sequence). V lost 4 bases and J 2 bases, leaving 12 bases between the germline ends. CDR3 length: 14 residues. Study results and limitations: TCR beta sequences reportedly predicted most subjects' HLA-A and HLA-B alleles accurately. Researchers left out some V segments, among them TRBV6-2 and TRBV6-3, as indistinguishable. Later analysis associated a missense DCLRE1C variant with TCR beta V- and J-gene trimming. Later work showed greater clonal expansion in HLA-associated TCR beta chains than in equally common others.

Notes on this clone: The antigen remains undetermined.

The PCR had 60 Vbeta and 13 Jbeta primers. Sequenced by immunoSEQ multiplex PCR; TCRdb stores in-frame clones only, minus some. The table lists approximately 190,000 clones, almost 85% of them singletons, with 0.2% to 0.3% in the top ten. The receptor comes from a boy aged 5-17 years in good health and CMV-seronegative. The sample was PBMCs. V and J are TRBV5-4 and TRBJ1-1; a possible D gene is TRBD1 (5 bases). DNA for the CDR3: TGTGCCAGCAGCCTACCCCAGGGAAACACTGAAGCTTTCTTT. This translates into CASSLPQGNTEAFF.